This entry lists 21 T cell receptor beta chains sequenced from one sample in a study of T cell responses to AZD1222 COVID-19 vaccine. Some clones are missing from TCRdb's copy, which holds only in-frame ones; the method was immunoSEQ multiplex PCR. The sample holds about 130,000 clones, 92% seen once. The input for sequencing was peripheral blood, taken on day 0 of AZD1222 vaccination. The receptors originated from an adult in good health.

The V call is TRBV9, the J call TRBJ2-7, with 8 bases aligning to TRBD2. This CDR3 comprises 15 residues. The ends lost 1 base at V and 5 bases at J; junction bases unmatched: 8. Germline V lookup: CDR1 SGDLS, CDR2 YYNGEE. The DNA of the CDR3 is TGTGCCAGCAGCGTATGGGACGGGGGGGCCGACGAGCAGTACTTC. As protein: CASSVWDGGADEQYF.

V is TRBV9 and J is TRBJ2-3; the match to TRBD2 covers 8 bases. The germline CDR1 and CDR2 sequences are SGDLS and YYNGEE. This CDR3 has 17 residues. V shed 4 bases, J shed 4 bases, and the junction held 14 bases outside the gene matches. CDR3 sequence: CASSTSVGSGGADTQYF. CDR3 coding DNA: TGTGCCAGCAGCACCTCCGTGGGGAGCGGGGGTGCAGATACGCAGTATTTT. Supplemented by reference TRBV9 and TRBJ2-3, the full variable domain reads DSGVTQTPKHLITATGQRVTLRCSPRSGDLSVYWYQQSLDQGLQFLIQYYNGEERAKGNILERFSAQQFPDLHSELNLSSLELGDSALYFCASSTSVGSGGADTQYFGPGTRLTVL.

The genes are TRBV7-9 and TRBJ1-1; the D gene is possibly TRBD1 (6 bases). Germline V lookup: CDR1 SEHNR, CDR2 FQNEAQ (reference sequence). V gave up 1 base and J gave up 5 bases, with 11 bases separating them. The CDR3 covers 14 residues. CDR3 protein: CASSLDQGSTEAFF. In nucleotides, the CDR3 is TGTGCCAGCAGCTTAGATCAGGGGAGTACTGAAGCTTTCTTT. The full variable domain, in which reference TRBV7-9 and TRBJ1-1 provide the parts outside the CDR3, is DTGVSQNPRHKITKRGQNVTFRCDPISEHNRLYWYRQTLGQGPEFLTYFQNEAQLEKSRLLSDRFSAERPKGSFSTLEIQRTEQGDSAMYLCASSLDQGSTEAFFGQGTRLTVV.

V is TRBV5-1 and J is TRBJ2-7, with 7 bases aligning to TRBD1. The germline V gene encodes CDR1 SGHRS and CDR2 YFSETQ. The J segment lost 4 bases and the V segment lost 4 bases, leaving 8 bases of the junction unmatched. The CDR3 runs 14 residues. The CDR3 region is CASSLTGDGYEQYF. The CDR3 nucleotides read TGCGCCAGCAGCCTAACAGGGGACGGATACGAGCAGTACTTC.

The chain couples TRBV15 to TRBJ2-7, with 9 bases matching TRBD1. The V gene end was trimmed by 0 bases and the J gene end by 2 bases; junction bases not matched to a gene: 5. There are 16 residues in the CDR3. Germline V gene data show CDR1 as LNHNV and CDR2 as YYDKDF (reference sequence). The CDR3 nucleotides are TGTGCCACCAGCAGAGAGGGACAGGGATTGACCTACGAGCAGTACTTC. Translated: CATSREGQGLTYEQYF.

The chain has TRBV7-2 and TRBJ1-2, with D possibly matching TRBD1 (5 bases). This CDR3 spans 13 amino acids. V was pared by 2 bases and J by 6 bases, with 10 bases between. CDR1 and CDR2 (germline): SGHTA, FQGNSA. CDR3 bases: TGTGCCAGCAGCTTATGGTCAGGGAATGGCTACACCTTC. It specifies CASSLWSGNGYTF.

This rearrangement joins TRBV9 to TRBJ2-1; perhaps TRBD2 as D (6 bases). The V gene lost 3 bases and the J gene lost 6 bases, with 10 bases spanning the gap. CDR3 length equals 13 residues. The V gene's germline CDR1 is SGDLS and CDR2 YYNGEE. Here the CDR3 DNA reads TGTGCCAGCAGCGCCGGGGGTTTCAATGAGCAGTTCTTC. It specifies CASSAGGFNEQFF.

The V gene is TRBV7-2, the J gene TRBJ2-7; D gene uncertain. CDR1 is SGHTA and CDR2 is FQGNSA in the germline V gene. CDR3 size: 11 residues. Trimming shortened V by 3 bases and J by 5 bases, and 5 bases separated the two germline ends. For the CDR3, the DNA is TGTGCCAGCAGCTTTTCAAACGAGCAGTACTTC. Translation gives CASSFSNEQYF.

The genes are TRBV3-1 (or the pseudogene TRBV3-2) and TRBJ1-1; tentatively, D is TRBD1 (6 bases). The CDR3 is 14 residues long. Trimming took off 5 bases at V and 2 bases at J, with 12 bases between the two ends. Per germline, CDR1 LGHDT and CDR2 YNNKEL (reference sequence). The CDR3 reads CASSTQDSNTEAFF. The CDR3 DNA is TGTGCCAGCAGCACTCAGGACAGCAACACTGAAGCTTTCTTT.

The rearrangement uses TRBV3-1 (or the pseudogene TRBV3-2) and TRBJ2-7; D is undetermined. Germline V gene data show CDR1 as LGHDT and CDR2 as YNNKEL (reference sequence). V dropped 4 bases and J dropped 1 base, with 14 bases sitting between them. The CDR3 consists of 15 residues. The CDR3 bases are TGTGCCAGCAGCCTCACCCCCCGGGTTTCCTACGAGCAGTACTTC. Protein sequence: CASSLTPRVSYEQYF.

This clone is a singleton in its sample. The chain uses TRBV10-3 and TRBJ1-5; D is unclear. In germline, CDR1 is ENHRY, CDR2 SYGVKD. Trimming pared 10 bases from V and 0 bases from J, leaving 16 bases between. The CDR3 is made up of 15 amino acids. CDR3: CATYPGGNSNQPQHF. Written as DNA, the CDR3 is TGTGCCACCTATCCGGGAGGAAATAGCAATCAGCCCCAGCATTTT.

V and J are TRBV7-2 and TRBJ2-3, with D uncertain. In germline, CDR1 is SGHTA, CDR2 FQGNSA. The CDR3 has 14 residues. Trimming shortened V by 4 bases and J by 3 bases, and 11 bases separated the two germline ends. The CDR3: CASSSIVKTDTQYF. The CDR3 DNA is TGTGCCAGCAGCTCAATAGTTAAAACAGATACGCAGTATTTT.

The chain recombines TRBV6-5 with TRBJ1-5; D gene ambiguous. Trimming removed 6 bases at V and 6 bases at J, with 15 bases between. There are 14 residues in the CDR3. Germline CDR1 is MNHEY and CDR2 is SVGAGI. Here the CDR3 reads CASSDQVGTQPQHF. CDR3 sequence (DNA): TGTGCCAGCAGCGACCAGGTTGGAACTCAGCCCCAGCATTTT.

The chain carries TRBV10-3 and TRBJ2-3; D is ambiguous. Germline-derived CDR1 and CDR2 are ENHRY and SYGVKD. The CDR3 totals 12 residues. Trimming took off 10 bases at V and 6 bases at J, with 14 bases between the two ends. Here the CDR3 reads CATGRSSDTQYF. The DNA for the CDR3 is TGTGCCACGGGCCGATCCTCGGATACGCAGTATTTT.

The chain uses TRBV20-1 and TRBJ1-1, with D unresolved. This CDR3 is 10 amino acids long. V was trimmed by 5 bases and J by 11 bases, leaving 12 bases between them. Germline V lookup: CDR1 DFQATT, CDR2 SNEGSKA (reference sequence). The CDR3 DNA is TGCAGTGCTCCTCGGGAGATTGCTTTCTTT. It yields the protein CSAPREIAFF.

This clone has just a few counts. CDR3 protein: CASSLDRGGYNEQFF. Written as DNA, the CDR3 is TGTGCCAGCAGCCTGGACAGGGGGGGGTACAATGAGCAGTTCTTC. The chain has TRBV3-1 (or the pseudogene TRBV3-2) and TRBJ2-1; 10 bases are a match to TRBD1. There are 15 residues in the CDR3. V was clipped by 4 bases and J by 4 bases; unmatched bases: 4. Germline CDR1 reads LGHDT; CDR2 reads YNNKEL (reference sequence).

The CDR3 loop is CASSPGGVYTEAFF. For the CDR3, the DNA is TGCGCCAGCAGCCCGGGCGGGGTCTACACTGAAGCTTTCTTT. The chain combines TRBV5-1 with TRBJ1-1, with D unresolved. The ends were cut back, 4 bases at V and 3 bases at J, with 13 bases in the middle. The CDR3 runs to 14 residues. Germline V CDR1 and CDR2: SGHRS, YFSETQ.

The genes are TRBV18 and TRBJ2-5, with TRBD2 identical over 8 bases. The germline gives CDR1 KGHSH, CDR2 LQKENI. V lost 3 bases, J lost 5 bases, and 11 bases stayed unmatched. The CDR3 extends over 16 amino acids. CDR3 in DNA: TGTGCCAGCTCACCCCAGGTTGCGGGGGGCAGGGAGACCCAGTACTTC. Translation gives CASSPQVAGGRETQYF.

The chain couples TRBV7-9 to TRBJ1-1; D might be TRBD1 (5 bases). Germline loops: CDR1 SEHNR, CDR2 FQNEAQ (reference sequence). V was pared by 8 bases and J by 0 bases, with 16 bases between. This CDR3 has 15 residues. DNA of the CDR3: TGTGCCAGCGACAATCGGGACGGAGTGAACACTGAAGCTTTCTTT. This gives the protein CASDNRDGVNTEAFF.

The chain's CDR3 is CASLGAGLSGNTIYF. CDR3 in DNA: TGTGCCAGCCTGGGGGCAGGTCTATCGGGAAACACCATATATTTT. This chain links TRBV6-6 with TRBJ1-3; perhaps TRBD1 as D (6 bases). Germline V gives CDR1 MNHNY, CDR2 SVGAGI (reference sequence). The CDR3 covers 15 residues. The germline V and J ends were trimmed by 8 bases and 4 bases, with 18 bases remaining between them.

The chain is built from TRBV10-3 and TRBJ1-2; 10 nucleotides align to TRBD1. The germline V gene encodes CDR1 ENHRY and CDR2 SYGVKD. The CDR3 extends over 14 amino acids. V was pared by 4 bases and J by 3 bases, with 2 bases of the junction left unmatched. CDR3 residues: CAISGQGADYGYTF. CDR3 sequence (DNA): TGTGCCATCAGTGGACAGGGGGCAGACTATGGCTACACCTTC.